What follows is one T cell receptor (beta chain) and its context. Its antigen is not known. This sample is part of a study of cytomegalovirus exposure and HLA in healthy donors. Study-wide results and caveats: Prior analysis indicated that the majority of TCR beta V segments exhibited productivity approximately 90% or approximately 30% of the time. What was likely a sequencing artifact was a cluster of highly shared sequence variants. High sensitivity and specificity were reportedly achieved when the classifier diagnosed cytomegalovirus status.

This CDR3 is 13 amino acids long. V lost 3 bases and J 0 bases, leaving 6 bases between the germline ends. Germline CDR1 and CDR2: SGDLS and YYNGEE. Each donor's status was that of a healthy bone marrow donor. 13 Jbeta primers and 60 Vbeta primers were used for the PCR. TCRdb's copy holds only in-frame clones and misses some; the assay was immunoSEQ multiplex PCR. The sample lists 90,000 or so clones, 55% to 75% occurring once. The source of this sequence is a woman aged 18-29 years in good health and CMV-seropositive. Sequenced sample: PBMCs. This chain links TRBV9 with TRBJ1-1, with a tentative D call TRBD1 (5 bases). The CDR3 DNA reads as TGTGCCAGCAGCGACAGGTTGAACACTGAAGCTTTCTTT. It specifies CASSDRLNTEAFF.